This T cell receptor (beta chain) originates from a study of shared clonotypes between healthy human individuals. The study's findings and limits: Sampling included only blood; tissue repertoires likely differ.

The investigators split CD4+ cells into a CD45RA+ naive subset and a CD45RA-negative memory subset. This CDR3 contains 12 residues. Germline lookup yields CDR1 SEHNR and CDR2 FQNEAQ (reference sequence). Between the trimmed V and J ends, which lost 3 bases and 5 bases, there was a span of 6 bases. The repertoire was sequenced with immunoSEQ multiplex PCR; TCRdb's copy has only in-frame clones and lacks some. Found here are around 1.1 million clones, 70% to 80% of them singletons; the top ten hold 0.89%. Comment on this clone: Its antigen is currently unknown. The sample holds other DNA sequences that translate to the same CDR3.

The sample taken for sequencing was memory CD4+ T cells from PBMCs. Subset here: CD45RA-negative fraction. This rearrangement joins TRBV7-9 to TRBJ2-3, with D possibly called TRBD1 or TRBD2 (5 bases each). The clonotype comes from a man aged 18 to 35 in good health. Some clones in this sample may be carry-over from other donors' samples. CDR3: CASSFGGDTQYF. For the CDR3, the DNA is TGTGCCAGCAGCTTTGGGGGAGATACGCAGTATTTT. The variable domain in full, completed from reference TRBV7-9 and TRBJ2-3, reads DTGVSQNPRHKITKRGQNVTFRCDPISEHNRLYWYRQTLGQGPEFLTYFQNEAQLEKSRLLSDRFSAERPKGSFSTLEIQRTEQGDSAMYLCASSFGGDTQYFGPGTRLTVL.